These 14 T cell receptor beta chains were all obtained from the same sample, sequenced in a study of T cells in Graves' hyperthyroidism and ophthalmopathy. Researchers amplified the TCR beta CDR3 regions from RNA transcripts. The HTBI primer set served for first-round RT-PCR of the TCR CDR3. TCRdb fed the multiplex PCR reads into MiXCR, producing one record per CDR3 protein. The repertoire includes around 760,000 distinct CDR3 sequences, 30% to 40% of them detected once, and about a third sits in the top ten. Sequencing was done on a sample of blood. Receptor source: a woman in her thirties or forties with Graves' hyperthyroidism.

V is TRBV5-6 and J is TRBJ1-5, with 7 bases lining up with TRBD1. The CDR3 totals 16 residues. V was pared by 2 bases and J by 6 bases, with 11 bases of the junction left unmatched. Germline V CDR1 and CDR2: SGHDT, YYEEEE. The CDR3 DNA is TGTGCCAGCAGCTTCTGGGGGCAGGGGGAAAGTCAGCCCCAGCATTTT. This sequence encodes CASSFWGQGESQPQHF.

V usage is TRBV20-1 and J usage is TRBJ2-5, with D unresolved. CDR3 size: 15 residues. The V gene's germline CDR1 is DFQATT and CDR2 SNEGSKA (reference sequence). V was clipped by 0 bases and J by 4 bases, with 15 bases between them. The CDR3 DNA sequence: TGCAGTGCTAGAGATGCCCAGAAAGGTGCAGAGACCCAGTACTTC. Translating gives CSARDAQKGAETQYF.

Concerning this clonotype itself: Sequence at one end of the junction differs from germline and may be a read error. This chain joins TRBV12-3 or TRBV12-4 and TRBJ1-2, with 7 bases lining up with TRBD1. This CDR3 contains 14 residues. CDR3 DNA: TGTGCCAGCAGTTTGGAGACAGGGCCCTATGGCTACCCCTTC. It yields the protein CASSLETGPYGYPF.

In the case of this clonotype: A much larger clone differs from this one at a single base, so this may be a read error. This CDR3 fails to terminate in the conserved phenylalanine or tryptophan, so it likely reflects a read error. The CDR3 bases are TGTGCCAGCAGCTTAGGCCGGGCGGTCTCTGGAAACACCATATATCTT. Translated: CASSLGRAVSGNTIYL. The V gene is TRBV7-9, the J gene TRBJ1-3; no reliable D call. Per germline, CDR1 SEHNR and CDR2 FQNEAQ (reference sequence). The CDR3 totals 16 residues. V shed 1 base and J shed 0 bases, with 10 bases lying between them.

This sequence joins TRBV12-3 or TRBV12-4 and TRBJ1-5, with D tentatively TRBD1 (6 bases). This CDR3 region has 13 residues. V dropped 5 bases and J dropped 5 bases, with 10 bases sitting between them. The CDR3 region has the DNA TGTGCCAGCAGTACAGGGATAGATCAGCCCCAGCATTTT. It is translated as CASSTGIDQPQHF.

This clonotype was counted a few times. CDR3 in amino acids: CASSLGDRIYEQYF. For the CDR3, the DNA is TGTGCCAGCAGCTTGGGGGACAGGATCTACGAGCAGTACTTC. This rearrangement joins TRBV5-5 to TRBJ2-7, with TRBD1 matching 8 bases. CDR1 is SGHKS, CDR2 YYEKEE, per germline (reference sequence). The CDR3 extends over 14 amino acids. V shed 0 bases, J shed 3 bases, and the junction held 2 bases outside the gene matches.

This clonotype was recorded many times. The V and J genes are TRBV7-2 and TRBJ1-3, with 8 bases lining up with TRBD1. Germline CDR1 is SGHTA and CDR2 is FQGNSA. The CDR3 length is 15 residues. The trim removed 8 bases at V and 0 bases at J, leaving 6 bases unmatched. For the CDR3, the DNA is TGTGCCAGCTCTCGGGACAGGAACTCTGGAAACACCATATATTTT. It codes for CASSRDRNSGNTIYF.

V and J are TRBV20-1 and TRBJ2-5; 9 bases map to TRBD2. V shed 6 bases, J shed 6 bases, and the junction held 14 bases outside the gene matches. The germline CDR1 and CDR2 sequences are DFQATT and SNEGSKA (reference sequence). The CDR3 covers 15 residues. The CDR3 DNA reads TGCAGTGCCCCCATGGGGCTAGCGGGGAAAAAGACCCAGTACTTC. This gives the protein CSAPMGLAGKKTQYF.

Concerning this clonotype: Sequence at one end of the junction differs from germline and may be a read error. The chain uses TRBV5-4 and TRBJ1-1; 8 bases are a match to TRBD1. Germline CDR1 SGHNT, CDR2 YYREEE (reference sequence). The CDR3 is made up of 15 amino acids. In nucleotides, the CDR3 is TGCGCCAGCAGCCCTGTTTTAACAGGGGGCACTGAAGCTTTCTTT. Its translation: CASSPVLTGGTEAFF.

This chain joins TRBV19 and TRBJ1-2, with 8 bases that match TRBD1. The CDR3 has 13 amino acids. CDR1 and CDR2 (germline): LNHDA, SQIVND (reference sequence). V lost 11 bases to trimming and J lost 7 bases; unmatched junction nucleotides: 12. CDR3 DNA sequence: TGTGCCTGGAGTCCGACAGGGGATGGTGGCTACACCTTC. Its translation: CAWSPTGDGGYTF. Variable domain in full (rest from reference TRBV19 and TRBJ1-2): DGGITQSPKYLFRKEGQNVTLSCEQNLNHDAMYWYRQDPGQGLRLIYYSQIVNDFQKGDIAEGYSVSREKKESFPLTVTSAQKNPTAFYLCAWSPTGDGGYTFGSGTRLTVV.

This clonotype was picked up a small number of times. This chain uses TRBV10-2 with TRBJ2-3, with D maybe TRBD2 (7 bases). Germline V gene data show CDR1 as WSHSY and CDR2 as SAAADI. Trimming left V 6 bases short and J 3 bases short, with 19 bases between. This CDR3 region has 16 residues. The CDR3 DNA sequence: TGCGCCAGCAGAGGGGGGGATCTAGCCAGAACAGATACGCAGTATTTT. Protein product: CASRGGDLARTDTQYF.

This clonotype came up many times. This rearrangement joins TRBV7-9 to TRBJ2-5; no clear D. The ends were cut back, 5 bases at V and 0 bases at J, with 4 bases in the middle. Germline CDR1 reads SEHNR; CDR2 reads FQNEAQ (reference sequence). The CDR3 runs to 12 residues. This chain's CDR3 is CASSVNQETQYF. In nucleotides, the CDR3 is TGTGCCAGCAGCGTCAACCAAGAGACCCAGTACTTC.

This clonotype was picked up a small number of times. This chain connects TRBV9 to TRBJ1-2; 10 bases fit TRBD1. The junction had 5 bases not matched to a gene; V was cut back by 4 bases and J by 2 bases. Germline assignment: CDR1 SGDLS and CDR2 YYNGEE. This CDR3 has 15 amino acids. CDR3 DNA: TGTGCCAGCAGCCCTATGACAGGGGGCAACTATGGCTACACCTTC. Protein sequence: CASSPMTGGNYGYTF.

This clonotype appeared a few times. This chain links TRBV7-8 with TRBJ2-3; no clear D. Trimming cost V 1 base and J 0 bases, with 8 bases left between them. CDR3 size: 15 residues. Germline CDR1 reads SGHVS; CDR2 reads FQNEAQ. The CDR3 loop is CASSLGQPSTDTQYF. The DNA for the CDR3 is TGTGCCAGCAGCTTAGGTCAACCTAGCACAGATACGCAGTATTTT.